This T cell receptor beta chain was profiled in a study of cytomegalovirus exposure and HLA in healthy donors. Study findings and constraints: The authors confirmed in vitro that a few CMV-associated chains were specific for CMV antigens.

Germline assignment: CDR1 MDHEN and CDR2 SYDVKM. The ends were cut back, 2 bases at V and 5 bases at J, with 9 bases in the middle. This CDR3 comprises 13 residues. In the PCR, 60 Vbeta and 13 Jbeta primers were used. The assay was immunoSEQ multiplex PCR, and TCRdb's table has in-frame clones only and misses some. The data hold some 130,000 clones, with around 83% observed a single time. Concerning this clone: Its antigen is currently unknown.

The source of this sequence is a woman aged 25 to 45 in good health and CMV-seropositive. Input material: PBMCs. The rearrangement joins TRBV28 to TRBJ2-5; possible D gene TRBD2, 6 bases. The CDR3 sequence: CASSLGGMETQYF. The CDR3, as DNA: TGTGCCAGCAGTTTAGGAGGGATGGAGACCCAGTACTTC.